The sample holds one count of the clone carrying this T cell receptor (beta chain). The data were obtained in a study of blood T cell repertoires in COVID-19. Overall study: Material from acute and convalescent COVID-19 was sourced from the United States, Italy and Spain. PBMCs, B-cell-depleted T cells, or T cells were the source of the cDNA or gDNA that made up the material.

The CDR3 runs to 15 residues. Trimming took off 4 bases at V and 4 bases at J, with 16 bases between the two ends. Germline loops: CDR1 MNHEY, CDR2 SMNVEV (reference sequence). The protocol was immunoSEQ multiplex PCR, while the TCRdb copy is restricted to in-frame clones and leaves out a portion. This table has roughly 260,000 clones, more than 75% appearing once. Sequenced: peripheral blood. This clonotype originated in a woman aged 45-65 years with acute or convalescent COVID-19. This chain links TRBV27 with TRBJ1-1; a weak D match, TRBD1 (5 bases). The CDR3 sequence: CASSSRPGRGTEAFF. The CDR3 DNA follows: TGTGCCAGCAGTTCCCGGCCAGGGAGGGGCACTGAAGCTTTCTTT.